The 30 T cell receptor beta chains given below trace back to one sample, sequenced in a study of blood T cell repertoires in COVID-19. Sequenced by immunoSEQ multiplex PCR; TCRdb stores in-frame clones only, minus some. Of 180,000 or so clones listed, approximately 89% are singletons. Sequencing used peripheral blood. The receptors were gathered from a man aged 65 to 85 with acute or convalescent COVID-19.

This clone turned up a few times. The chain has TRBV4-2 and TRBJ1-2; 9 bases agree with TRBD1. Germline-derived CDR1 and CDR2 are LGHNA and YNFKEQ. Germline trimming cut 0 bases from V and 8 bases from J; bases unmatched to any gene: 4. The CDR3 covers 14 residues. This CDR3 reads CASSQDPGQGGYTF. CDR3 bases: TGTGCCAGCAGCCAAGATCCGGGACAGGGAGGCTACACCTTC.

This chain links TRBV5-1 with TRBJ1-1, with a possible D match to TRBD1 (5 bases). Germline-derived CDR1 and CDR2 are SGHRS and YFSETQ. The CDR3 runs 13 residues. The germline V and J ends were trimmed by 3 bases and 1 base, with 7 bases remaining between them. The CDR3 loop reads CASSYGQNTEAFF. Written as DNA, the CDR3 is TGCGCCAGCAGCTACGGACAGAACACTGAAGCTTTCTTT.

The CDR3 DNA reads TGTGCCAGCAGCCCGTGGACAGGGGGAGATGGCTACACCTTC. It specifies CASSPWTGGDGYTF. The chain couples TRBV7-8 to TRBJ1-2; 10 nucleotides agree with TRBD1. V lost 5 bases, J lost 6 bases, and 6 bases stayed unmatched. The CDR3 length is 14 residues. Germline V gene lookup returns CDR1 SGHVS and CDR2 FQNEAQ.

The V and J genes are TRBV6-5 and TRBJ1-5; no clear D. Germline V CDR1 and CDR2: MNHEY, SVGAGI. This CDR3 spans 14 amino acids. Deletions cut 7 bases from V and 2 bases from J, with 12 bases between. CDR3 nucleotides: TGTGCCAGCATAGGAGGGATCGGCAATCAGCCCCAGCATTTT. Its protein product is CASIGGIGNQPQHF.

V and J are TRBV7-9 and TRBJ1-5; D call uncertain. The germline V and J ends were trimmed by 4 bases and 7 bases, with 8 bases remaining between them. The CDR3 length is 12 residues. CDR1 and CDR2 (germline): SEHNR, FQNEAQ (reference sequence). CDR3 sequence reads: CASSYPQQPQHF. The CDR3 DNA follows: TGTGCCAGCAGCTACCCGCAGCAGCCCCAGCATTTT.

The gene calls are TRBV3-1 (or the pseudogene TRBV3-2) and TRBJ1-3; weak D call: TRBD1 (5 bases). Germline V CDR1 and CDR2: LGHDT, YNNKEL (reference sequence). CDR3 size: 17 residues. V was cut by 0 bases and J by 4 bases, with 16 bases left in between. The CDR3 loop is CASSQEYGQGGGNTIYF. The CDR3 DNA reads TGTGCCAGCAGCCAAGAATATGGTCAGGGAGGCGGAAACACCATATATTTT.

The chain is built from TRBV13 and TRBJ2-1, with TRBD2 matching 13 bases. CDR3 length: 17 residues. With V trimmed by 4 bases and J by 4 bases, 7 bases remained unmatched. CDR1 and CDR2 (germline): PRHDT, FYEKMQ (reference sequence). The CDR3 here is CASSSTGTSGKYNEQFF. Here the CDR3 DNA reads TGTGCCAGCAGCTCCACCGGGACTAGCGGGAAGTACAATGAGCAGTTCTTC.

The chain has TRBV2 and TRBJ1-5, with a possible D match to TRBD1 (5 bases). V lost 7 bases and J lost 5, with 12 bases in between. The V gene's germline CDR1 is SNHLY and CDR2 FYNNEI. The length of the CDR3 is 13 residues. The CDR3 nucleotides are TGTGCCAGCAACCTAGACAGTGATCAGCCCCAGCATTTT. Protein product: CASNLDSDQPQHF.

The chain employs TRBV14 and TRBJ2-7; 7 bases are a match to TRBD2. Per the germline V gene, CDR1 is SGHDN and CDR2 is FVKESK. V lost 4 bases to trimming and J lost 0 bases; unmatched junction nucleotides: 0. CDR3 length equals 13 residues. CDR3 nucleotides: TGTGCCAGCAGCCGCGGGGGCTCCTACGAGCAGTACTTC. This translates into CASSRGGSYEQYF.

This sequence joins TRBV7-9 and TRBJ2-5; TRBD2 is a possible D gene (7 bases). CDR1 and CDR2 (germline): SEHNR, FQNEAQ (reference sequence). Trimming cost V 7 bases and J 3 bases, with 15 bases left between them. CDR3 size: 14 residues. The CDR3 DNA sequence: TGTGCCAGCACCCTGGGGGCGGGGGAAGAGACCCAGTACTTC. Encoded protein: CASTLGAGEETQYF.

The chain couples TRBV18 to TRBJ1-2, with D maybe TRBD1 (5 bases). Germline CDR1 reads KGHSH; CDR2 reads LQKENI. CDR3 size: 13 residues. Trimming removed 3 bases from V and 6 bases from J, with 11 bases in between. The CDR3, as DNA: TGTGCCAGCTCACCCGAAATCAGGGATGGCTACACCTTC. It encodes CASSPEIRDGYTF.

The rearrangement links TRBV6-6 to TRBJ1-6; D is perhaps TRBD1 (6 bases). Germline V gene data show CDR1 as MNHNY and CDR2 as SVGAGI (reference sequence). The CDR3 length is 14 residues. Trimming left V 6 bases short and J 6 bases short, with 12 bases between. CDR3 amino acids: CASSPTGFNSPLHF. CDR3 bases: TGTGCCAGCAGCCCCACAGGGTTTAATTCACCCCTCCACTTT.

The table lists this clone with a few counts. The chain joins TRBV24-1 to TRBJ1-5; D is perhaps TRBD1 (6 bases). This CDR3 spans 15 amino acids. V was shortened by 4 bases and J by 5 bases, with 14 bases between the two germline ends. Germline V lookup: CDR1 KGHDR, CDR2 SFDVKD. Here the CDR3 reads CATSDVAGADQPQHF. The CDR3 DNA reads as TGTGCCACCAGTGACGTTGCGGGGGCAGATCAGCCCCAGCATTTT.

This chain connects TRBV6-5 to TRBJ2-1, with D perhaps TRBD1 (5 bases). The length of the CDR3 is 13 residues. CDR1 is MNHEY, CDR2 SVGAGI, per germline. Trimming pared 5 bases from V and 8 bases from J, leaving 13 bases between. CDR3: CASSRPGYYEQFF. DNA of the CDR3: TGTGCCAGCAGTCGACCAGGGTACTATGAGCAGTTCTTC.

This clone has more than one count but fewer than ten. CDR3 in amino acids: CASSSGQVVHF. The CDR3 nucleotides are TGTGCCAGCAGTTCAGGACAGGTCGTGCATTTT. The rearrangement joins TRBV28 to TRBJ1-5; TRBD1 matches at 7 bases. V gave up 4 bases and J gave up 15 bases; unmatched junction bases: 6. The germline V gene encodes CDR1 MDHEN and CDR2 SYDVKM. There are 11 residues in the CDR3.

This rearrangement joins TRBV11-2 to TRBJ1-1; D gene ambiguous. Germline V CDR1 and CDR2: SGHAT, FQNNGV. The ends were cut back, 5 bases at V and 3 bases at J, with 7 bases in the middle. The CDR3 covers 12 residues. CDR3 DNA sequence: TGTGCCAGCAGCCCCATTTACACTGAAGCTTTCTTT. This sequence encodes CASSPIYTEAFF.

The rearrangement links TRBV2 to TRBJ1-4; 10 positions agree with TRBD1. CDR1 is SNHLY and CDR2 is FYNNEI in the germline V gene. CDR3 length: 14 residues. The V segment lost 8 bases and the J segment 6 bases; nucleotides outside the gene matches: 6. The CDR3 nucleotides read TGTGCCAGCTCCCGGGACAGGGGATATGAAAAACTGTTTTTT. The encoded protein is CASSRDRGYEKLFF.

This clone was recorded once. As DNA, the CDR3 is TGTGCCAGCAGGGCGGGGACTGTCTCTTATCAGCGCCCCCAGCATTTT. This translates into CASRAGTVSYQRPQHF. The V and J genes are TRBV2 and TRBJ1-5, with TRBD1 as a possible D gene (5 bases). The CDR3 runs to 16 residues. The V gene's germline CDR1 is SNHLY and CDR2 FYNNEI. Trimming stripped 6 bases from V and 10 bases from J, with 25 bases between. Combining the CDR3 with reference TRBV2 and TRBJ1-5 gives the whole variable domain EPEVTQTPSHQVTQMGQEVILRCVPISNHLYFYWYRQILGQKVEFLVSFYNNEISEKSEIFDDQFSVERPDGSNFTLKIRSTKLEDSAMYFCASRAGTVSYQRPQHFGDGTRLSIL.

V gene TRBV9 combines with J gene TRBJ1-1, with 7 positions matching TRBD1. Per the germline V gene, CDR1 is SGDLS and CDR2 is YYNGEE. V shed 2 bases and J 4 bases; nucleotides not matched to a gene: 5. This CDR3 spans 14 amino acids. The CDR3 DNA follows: TGTGCCAGCAGCGTGGAGGGGGCGGGCACTGAAGCTTTCTTT. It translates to CASSVEGAGTEAFF.

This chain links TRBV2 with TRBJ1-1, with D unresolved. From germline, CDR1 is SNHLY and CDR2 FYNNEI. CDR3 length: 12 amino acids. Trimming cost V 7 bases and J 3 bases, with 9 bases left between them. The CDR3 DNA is TGTGCCAGCACGGAGTCATACACTGAAGCTTTCTTT. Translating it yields CASTESYTEAFF.

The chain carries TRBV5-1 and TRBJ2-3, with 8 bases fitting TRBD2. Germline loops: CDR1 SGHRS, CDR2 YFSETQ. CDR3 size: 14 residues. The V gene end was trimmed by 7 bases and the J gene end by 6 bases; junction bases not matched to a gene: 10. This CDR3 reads CASESNSGSDTQYF. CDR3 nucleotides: TGCGCCAGCGAATCGAACAGCGGGAGTGATACGCAGTATTTT.

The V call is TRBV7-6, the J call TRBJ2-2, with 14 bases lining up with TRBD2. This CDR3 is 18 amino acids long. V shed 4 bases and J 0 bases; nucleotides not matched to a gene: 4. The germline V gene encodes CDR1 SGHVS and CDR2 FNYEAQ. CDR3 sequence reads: CASSSTSGGGTNTGELFF. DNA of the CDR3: TGTGCCAGCAGCTCGACTAGCGGGGGGGGAACGAACACCGGGGAGCTGTTTTTT.

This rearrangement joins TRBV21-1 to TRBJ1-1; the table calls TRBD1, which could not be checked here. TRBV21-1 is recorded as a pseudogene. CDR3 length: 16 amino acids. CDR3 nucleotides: TGTGCCAGCAGCAAAATGGGCAGGGGGCGTAGGGCTGAAGCTTTCTTT. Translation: CASSKMGRGRRAEAFF.

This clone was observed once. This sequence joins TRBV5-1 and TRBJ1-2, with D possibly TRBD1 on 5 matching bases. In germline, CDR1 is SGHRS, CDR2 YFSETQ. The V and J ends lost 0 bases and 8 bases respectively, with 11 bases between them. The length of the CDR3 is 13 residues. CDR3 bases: TGCGCCAGCAGCTTGGTGGGGGGTAGCGGCTACACCTTC. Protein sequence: CASSLVGGSGYTF.

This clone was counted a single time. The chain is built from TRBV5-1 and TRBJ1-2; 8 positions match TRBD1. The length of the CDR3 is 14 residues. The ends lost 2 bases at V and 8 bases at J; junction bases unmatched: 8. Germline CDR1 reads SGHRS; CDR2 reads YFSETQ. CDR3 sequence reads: CASSFGAGGGGYTF. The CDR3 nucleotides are TGCGCCAGCAGCTTCGGGGCAGGGGGCGGCGGCTACACCTTC.

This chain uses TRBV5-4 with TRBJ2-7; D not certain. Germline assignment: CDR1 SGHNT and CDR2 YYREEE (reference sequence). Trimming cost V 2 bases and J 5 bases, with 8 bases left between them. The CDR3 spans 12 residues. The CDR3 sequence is CASSLIPDEQYF. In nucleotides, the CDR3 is TGTGCCAGCAGCTTAATCCCAGACGAGCAGTACTTC.

CDR3 DNA sequence: TGTGCCAGCAGTCGACAGGGAGAAACCTACGAGCAGTACTTC. The encoded protein is CASSRQGETYEQYF. The rearrangement uses TRBV28 and TRBJ2-7; 7 bases are shared with TRBD1. V shed 5 bases and J 2 bases; nucleotides not matched to a gene: 6. CDR1 and CDR2 (germline): MDHEN, SYDVKM. This CDR3 has 14 residues.

CDR3 bases: TGTGCCAGCAGTTTATGGCGAAGGGGAAGGAGCAATCAGCCCCAGCATTTT. Residues: CASSLWRRGRSNQPQHF. The chain has TRBV28 and TRBJ1-5, with D maybe TRBD1 (5 bases). CDR3 size: 17 residues. V lost 0 bases and J lost 1, with 13 bases in between. CDR1 is MDHEN, CDR2 SYDVKM, per germline.

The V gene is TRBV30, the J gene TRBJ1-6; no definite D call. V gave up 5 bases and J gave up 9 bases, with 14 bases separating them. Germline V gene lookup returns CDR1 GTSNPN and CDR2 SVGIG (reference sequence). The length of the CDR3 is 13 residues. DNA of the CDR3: TGTGCCTGGGGGAGTTCAACCCCTTCACCCCTCCACTTT. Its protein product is CAWGSSTPSPLHF.

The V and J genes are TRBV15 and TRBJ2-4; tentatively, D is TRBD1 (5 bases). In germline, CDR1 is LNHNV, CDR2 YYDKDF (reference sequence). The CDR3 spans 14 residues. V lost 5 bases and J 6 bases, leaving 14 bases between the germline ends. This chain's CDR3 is CATSYRTRGNIQYF. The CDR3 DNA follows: TGTGCCACCAGCTATCGGACACGCGGAAACATTCAGTACTTC.